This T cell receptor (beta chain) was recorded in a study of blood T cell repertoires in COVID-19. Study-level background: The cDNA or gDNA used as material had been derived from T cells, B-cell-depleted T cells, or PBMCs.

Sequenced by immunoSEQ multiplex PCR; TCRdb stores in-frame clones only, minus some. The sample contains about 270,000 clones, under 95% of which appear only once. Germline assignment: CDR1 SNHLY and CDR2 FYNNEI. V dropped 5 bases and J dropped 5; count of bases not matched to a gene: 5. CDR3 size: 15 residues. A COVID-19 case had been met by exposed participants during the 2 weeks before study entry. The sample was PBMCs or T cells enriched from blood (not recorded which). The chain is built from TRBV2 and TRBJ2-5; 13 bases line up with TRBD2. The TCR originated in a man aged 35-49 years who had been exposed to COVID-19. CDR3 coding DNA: TGTGCCAGCAGTCCGATGACTAGCGGGAGGGAGACCCAGTACTTC. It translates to CASSPMTSGRETQYF. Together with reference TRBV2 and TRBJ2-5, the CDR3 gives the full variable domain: EPEVTQTPSHQVTQMGQEVILRCVPISNHLYFYWYRQILGQKVEFLVSFYNNEISEKSEIFDDQFSVERPDGSNFTLKIRSTKLEDSAMYFCASSPMTSGRETQYFGPGTRLLVL.